A single sample is the source of the 8 T cell receptor beta chains below, sequenced in a study of blood T cell repertoires in COVID-19. TCRdb's table, derived via immunoSEQ multiplex PCR, lists solely in-frame clones and lacks some. The table includes a few hundred thousand clones, roughly 87% detected once. Sequenced material: PBMCs or T cells enriched from blood (not recorded which). The receptors here all came from a man aged 18 to 29 with acute COVID-19.

The chain uses TRBV24-1 and TRBJ1-5; possible D gene TRBD1, 6 bases. The ends were cut back, 4 bases at V and 4 bases at J, with 16 bases in the middle. Germline V gives CDR1 KGHDR, CDR2 SFDVKD. The CDR3 extends over 16 amino acids. The CDR3 sequence is CATSDDTGIGNQPQHF. CDR3 nucleotide sequence: TGTGCCACCAGTGACGATACAGGGATCGGGAATCAGCCCCAGCATTTT.

This sequence joins TRBV29-1 and TRBJ2-3; D is possibly TRBD2 (6 bases). The V end lost 6 bases, the J end lost 1 base, and 17 bases lay between the germline ends. The CDR3 is made up of 15 amino acids. Looked up from germline, CDR1 is SQVTM and CDR2 is ANQGSEA. CDR3 in amino acids: CSVTGWDSRTDTQYF. The DNA for the CDR3 is TGCAGCGTAACGGGGTGGGACTCTCGCACAGATACGCAGTATTTT.

The V call is TRBV28, the J call TRBJ2-7; 10 bases fit TRBD1. Germline V gene lookup returns CDR1 MDHEN and CDR2 SYDVKM. V dropped 9 bases and J dropped 4; count of bases not matched to a gene: 6. CDR3 length equals 13 residues. The CDR3 DNA sequence: TGTGCCAGTTTGCCGGGACAGGGGTACGAGCAGTACTTC. Translation: CASLPGQGYEQYF.

As to this clone: The germline gene is not matched at one end of the junction; a read error may be the cause. The V and J genes are TRBV5-1 and TRBJ2-7, with D perhaps matching TRBD2 (6 bases). Germline CDR1 is SGHRS and CDR2 is YFSETQ. This CDR3 is built from 14 residues. CDR3 in DNA: TGCGCCAGCAGATTGGTGGGGGGTTCCTACGAGCAGTACTTC. It yields the protein CASRLVGGSYEQYF.

The rearrangement joins TRBV30 to TRBJ2-3; the D gene is possibly TRBD2 (5 bases). Trimming removed 0 bases from V and 7 bases from J, with 14 bases in between. The germline V gene encodes CDR1 GTSNPN and CDR2 SVGIG (reference sequence). This CDR3 spans 14 amino acids. For the CDR3, the DNA is TGTGCCTGGAGTGTATCTGGACTTATATATACGCAGTATTTT. It encodes CAWSVSGLIYTQYF. Full variable domain (rest looked up from reference TRBV30 and TRBJ2-3): SQTIHQWPATLVQPVGSPLSLECTVEGTSNPNLYWYRQAAGRGLQLLFYSVGIGQISSEVPQNLSASRPQDRQFILSSKKLLLSDSGFYLCAWSVSGLIYTQYFGPGTRLTVL.

This clone has a handful of counts. This chain uses TRBV24-1 with TRBJ2-7, with no clear D. The CDR3 loop spans 15 amino acids. V lost 2 bases and J lost 3, with 13 bases in between. Germline V gene data show CDR1 as KGHDR and CDR2 as SFDVKD. CDR3 DNA: TGTGCCACCAGTGATTCCCTATACAGTAACTACGAGCAGTACTTC. Translating it yields CATSDSLYSNYEQYF.

The chain combines TRBV6-5 with TRBJ1-1; weak D call: TRBD1 (5 bases). Germline V gene data show CDR1 as MNHEY and CDR2 as SVGAGI. The ends were cut back, 0 bases at V and 4 bases at J, with 12 bases in the middle. CDR3 length: 15 amino acids. The CDR3 coding sequence is TGTGCCAGCAGTTACTCGTTGGGGCTCGGCACTGAAGCTTTCTTT. It yields the protein CASSYSLGLGTEAFF.

The chain combines TRBV27 with TRBJ1-1, with 8 nucleotides matching TRBD1. The J segment lost 6 bases and the V segment lost 3 bases, leaving 6 bases of the junction unmatched. This CDR3 has 14 amino acids. CDR1 and CDR2 (germline): MNHEY, SMNVEV (reference sequence). CDR3 DNA: TGTGCCAGCAGTTTGACAGGGGTTGGCCCTGAAGCTTTCTTT. As protein: CASSLTGVGPEAFF.